One and the same sample provided the 27 T cell receptor beta chains below, sequenced in a study of CD8+ T cells in alopecia areata. As the sequencing template, cDNA was produced by extracting RNA and reverse transcribing it. Clones were sequenced by immunoSEQ multiplex PCR, and TCRdb holds only the in-frame ones, with some missing. The sample has 60,000 to 85,000 clones, around 60% seen once; the top ten hold less than 25%. Treatment: oral pan-JAK inhibitor, 5-10 mg twice daily. Here the sequenced sample was CD8+ T cells sorted from blood, taken at week 24, from a patient treated with tofacitinib. The receptors shown here come from a human donor with alopecia areata.

V and J are TRBV15 and TRBJ2-1; TRBD1 might be the D (6 bases). Germline CDR1 is LNHNV and CDR2 is YYDKDF (reference sequence). Deletions cut 5 bases from V and 2 bases from J, with 16 bases between. This CDR3 is built from 16 residues. Here the CDR3 reads CATSVTRTAPYNEQFF. The DNA of the CDR3 is TGTGCCACCAGCGTTACTAGGACAGCCCCCTACAATGAGCAGTTCTTC.

This clone has only a few counts. DNA of the CDR3: TGCAGCGTGGAACTTGGGACAGCCTACGAGCAGTACTTC. Translated: CSVELGTAYEQYF. The chain joins TRBV29-1 to TRBJ2-7, with 7 bases aligning to TRBD1. V dropped 6 bases and J dropped 2; count of bases not matched to a gene: 7. In germline, CDR1 is SQVTM, CDR2 ANQGSEA. The CDR3 covers 13 residues.

The V gene is TRBV6-5, the J gene TRBJ2-7, with 9 nucleotides matching TRBD2. CDR1 is MNHEY, CDR2 SVGAGI, per germline. Germline trimming cut 0 bases from V and 3 bases from J; bases unmatched to any gene: 3. The CDR3 is made up of 15 amino acids. CDR3 DNA sequence: TGTGCCAGCAGTTACTCGACGACTAGCGGCTACGAGCAGTACTTC. This gives the protein CASSYSTTSGYEQYF.

The chain uses TRBV4-1 and TRBJ2-2; D may be TRBD1 (5 bases). Germline V CDR1 and CDR2: MGHRA, YSYEKL. The CDR3 covers 16 residues. V lost 1 base to trimming and J lost 4 bases, with 13 bases between them. CDR3 sequence (DNA): TGCGCCAGCAGCCAAGGGACAAACCTTGGCACCGGGGAGCTGTTTTTT. Translation: CASSQGTNLGTGELFF.

The J gene is TRBJ1-2, the V gene TRBV9, with a weak D call TRBD1 (5 bases). CDR1 is SGDLS and CDR2 is YYNGEE in the germline V gene. Trimming left V 2 bases short and J 2 bases short, with 16 bases between. The CDR3 consists of 16 residues. The CDR3 DNA is TGTGCCAGCAGCGTGGGGCCGACGGGAGGAAACTATGGCTACACCTTC. Encoded protein: CASSVGPTGGNYGYTF.

V usage is TRBV5-1 and J usage is TRBJ1-2; weak D call: TRBD1 (5 bases). In germline, CDR1 is SGHRS, CDR2 YFSETQ. V was shortened by 2 bases and J by 6 bases, with 17 bases between the two germline ends. The length of the CDR3 is 15 residues. The CDR3 loop is CASSLSVDNPNGYTF. In nucleotides, the CDR3 is TGCGCCAGCAGCTTATCGGTGGACAACCCGAATGGCTACACCTTC.

This rearrangement joins TRBV27 to TRBJ1-4; tentatively, D is TRBD1 (5 bases). Trimming removed 4 bases at V and 0 bases at J, with 12 bases between. The CDR3 has 16 amino acids. Germline lookup yields CDR1 MNHEY and CDR2 SMNVEV (reference sequence). The CDR3 protein is CASSYSMGPTNEKLFF. The DNA of the CDR3 is TGTGCCAGCAGTTATTCTATGGGACCAACTAATGAAAAACTGTTTTTT.

This clone was counted between two and nine times. The chain employs TRBV5-6 and TRBJ1-1, with D perhaps TRBD1 (5 bases). CDR1 and CDR2 from the germline V gene are SGHDT and YYEEEE. This CDR3 is 15 amino acids long. Trimming left V 4 bases short and J 2 bases short, with 15 bases between. In DNA form, the CDR3 reads TGTGCCAGCAGCAATGCCATAACAGGAAACACTGAAGCTTTCTTT. This sequence encodes CASSNAITGNTEAFF.

The sample holds a few counts of this clone. This chain joins TRBV7-9 and TRBJ2-7; D gene uncertain. Germline V CDR1 and CDR2: SEHNR, FQNEAQ (reference sequence). The V end lost 5 bases, the J end lost 5 bases, and 13 bases lay between the germline ends. The CDR3 sequence is 13 residues long. The CDR3 region is CASSPDGGHEQYF. CDR3 coding DNA: TGTGCCAGCAGCCCCGACGGTGGCCACGAGCAGTACTTC.

This chain uses TRBV18 with TRBJ2-7; no clear D gene. CDR3 length: 13 residues. Germline CDR1 KGHSH, CDR2 LQKENI. Deletions cut 0 bases from V and 3 bases from J, with 6 bases between. This chain's CDR3 is CASSPPLYYEQYF. The DNA for the CDR3 is TGTGCCAGCTCACCACCCCTATACTACGAGCAGTACTTC.

This rearrangement joins TRBV30 to TRBJ2-7, with D possibly matching TRBD2 (6 bases). The CDR3 has 13 amino acids. V was shortened by 4 bases and J by 3 bases, with 13 bases between the two germline ends. The germline CDR1 and CDR2 sequences are GTSNPN and SVGIG (reference sequence). The CDR3 DNA follows: TGTGCCTGGAAGCCTAGCGAGAACTACGAGCAGTACTTC. It encodes CAWKPSENYEQYF.

The gene calls are TRBV5-1 and TRBJ1-1, with TRBD1 as a possible D gene (5 bases). CDR1 SGHRS and CDR2 YFSETQ come from the germline V gene. There are 11 residues in the CDR3. V was pared by 4 bases and J by 8 bases, with 9 bases between. The CDR3 DNA is TGCGCCAGCAGCCACGGGACCGAAGCTTTCTTT. Protein sequence: CASSHGTEAFF.

The gene calls are TRBV9 and TRBJ2-2; 9 positions agree with TRBD1. V shed 1 base, J shed 6 bases, and the junction held 10 bases outside the gene matches. The CDR3 sequence is 17 residues long. Germline CDR1 is SGDLS and CDR2 is YYNGEE. Here the CDR3 DNA reads TGTGCCAGCAGCGTATATACAGGGGGCGCAATCCCCGGGGAGCTGTTTTTT. Amino acid sequence: CASSVYTGGAIPGELFF.

Comment on this clone: This likely came from a read error, as a far larger clone is one base away. This chain uses TRBV7-3 with TRBJ2-7; D is unclear. The CDR3 is made up of 15 amino acids. CDR1 SGHTA and CDR2 FQGTGA come from the germline V gene. V was cut by 2 bases and J by 0 bases, with 11 bases left in between. The DNA for the CDR3 is TGTGCCAGCAGCTTAGGTCCCACGTTCTCCTACGAGCAGTACTTC. This sequence encodes CASSLGPTFSYEQYF.

This chain joins TRBV7-9 and TRBJ1-1, with TRBD1 matching 9 bases. This CDR3 region has 15 residues. The germline V gene has CDR1 SEHNR and CDR2 FQNEAQ (reference sequence). V shed 6 bases, J shed 1 base, and the junction held 6 bases outside the gene matches. The CDR3 sequence is CASRQPGQGNTEAFF. The CDR3 DNA reads as TGTGCCAGCAGGCAACCGGGACAGGGGAACACTGAAGCTTTCTTT.

The chain links TRBV4-3 to TRBJ1-1; D is unclear. The CDR3 has 15 residues. V was shortened by 0 bases and J by 2 bases, with 10 bases between the two germline ends. Germline CDR1 is LGHNA and CDR2 is YSLEER. The CDR3 bases are TGCGCCAGCAGCCAAGATCCCTATCTCAACACTGAAGCTTTCTTT. Its protein is CASSQDPYLNTEAFF.

The chain links TRBV7-2 to TRBJ2-3, with D possibly TRBD1 on 5 matching bases. Trimming cost V 2 bases and J 8 bases, with 20 bases left between them. The CDR3 loop spans 16 amino acids. CDR1 and CDR2 from the germline V gene are SGHTA and FQGNSA. The CDR3, as DNA: TGTGCCAGCAGCTTAATCGGCGGTCTGGCACAGGTTACGCAGTATTTT. This translates into CASSLIGGLAQVTQYF.

The rearrangement links TRBV9 to TRBJ2-5, with 7 bases fitting TRBD2. This CDR3 is 14 amino acids long. CDR1 SGDLS and CDR2 YYNGEE come from the germline V gene. The junction had 6 bases not matched to a gene; V was cut back by 0 bases and J by 7 bases. CDR3 coding DNA: TGTGCCAGCAGCGTAGAGACGTCGGGGGGGACCCAGTACTTC. The encoded protein is CASSVETSGGTQYF.

CDR3 sequence (DNA): TGCAGCGTCGGCCGACAGGGGATCTCCTACGAGCAGTACTTC. It yields the protein CSVGRQGISYEQYF. V usage is TRBV29-1 and J usage is TRBJ2-7, with TRBD1 identical over 8 bases. The CDR3 sequence is 14 residues long. Germline CDR1 SQVTM, CDR2 ANQGSEA. Trimming at V came to 6 bases and at J to 0 bases, leaving 7 bases not matched to a gene.

V gene TRBV7-8 combines with J gene TRBJ2-3; no firm D call. The CDR3 loop spans 12 amino acids. The V and J ends lost 1 base and 2 bases respectively, with 1 base between them. The V gene's germline CDR1 is SGHVS and CDR2 FQNEAQ. Here the CDR3 reads CASSLDTDTQYF. The CDR3 DNA reads as TGTGCCAGCAGCTTAGACACAGATACGCAGTATTTT.

The chain is built from TRBV7-3 and TRBJ2-3; tentative D call: TRBD2 (6 bases). This CDR3 contains 15 residues. Looked up from germline, CDR1 is SGHTA and CDR2 is FQGTGA. Trimming removed 2 bases from V and 4 bases from J, with 13 bases in between. The CDR3: CASSLYGSVSDTQYF. CDR3 nucleotides: TGTGCCAGCAGCTTATACGGGAGCGTGTCAGATACGCAGTATTTT.

This chain links TRBV27 with TRBJ2-7; TRBD1 might be the D (6 bases). Germline V lookup: CDR1 MNHEY, CDR2 SMNVEV (reference sequence). This CDR3 contains 16 residues. The V and J ends lost 3 bases and 4 bases respectively, with 19 bases between them. The CDR3 protein is CASSLYQGQTTYEQYF. The DNA of the CDR3 is TGTGCCAGCAGTTTGTACCAAGGACAGACCACTTACGAGCAGTACTTC.

The genes are TRBV27 and TRBJ2-5; no clear D gene. CDR1 and CDR2 (germline): MNHEY, SMNVEV (reference sequence). V shed 0 bases and J shed 5 bases, with 7 bases lying between them. The CDR3 is 13 residues long. The CDR3 DNA sequence: TGTGCCAGCAGTTTATCAGGGTGGGAGACCCAGTACTTC. Its translation: CASSLSGWETQYF.

The chain joins TRBV27 to TRBJ2-7, with D perhaps matching TRBD1 or TRBD2 (5 bases each). V was pared by 6 bases and J by 5 bases, with 14 bases between. The CDR3 spans 13 residues. The germline gives CDR1 MNHEY, CDR2 SMNVEV (reference sequence). The CDR3 sequence: CASSPGWGNEQYF. CDR3 DNA sequence: TGTGCCAGCAGCCCAGGGTGGGGGAACGAGCAGTACTTC.

A single count supports this clone. The J gene is TRBJ1-2, the V gene TRBV2; no firm D call. V lost 4 bases, J lost 3 bases, and 12 bases lay in between. The CDR3 extends over 14 amino acids. The germline gives CDR1 SNHLY, CDR2 FYNNEI. The CDR3 loop reads CASSGVEKDYGYTF. The CDR3 coding sequence is TGTGCCAGCAGTGGGGTGGAGAAGGACTATGGCTACACCTTC.

This clone was seen once. The V call is TRBV30, the J call TRBJ2-7; TRBD2 aligns across 7 bases. Germline V gives CDR1 GTSNPN, CDR2 SVGIG (reference sequence). The CDR3 spans 14 residues. V lost 0 bases and J lost 9; bases outside the gene matches: 11. The CDR3 sequence is CAWSVGAGRDGQYF. In DNA form, the CDR3 reads TGTGCCTGGAGTGTCGGAGCGGGGAGGGACGGGCAGTACTTC.

The chain joins TRBV6-5 to TRBJ1-1; D possibly corresponds to TRBD1 (6 bases). The V end lost 4 bases, the J end lost 1 base, and 13 bases lay between the germline ends. The CDR3 length is 15 residues. In germline, CDR1 is MNHEY, CDR2 SVGAGI. The CDR3 loop is CASSLQGEGNTEAFF. Here the CDR3 DNA reads TGTGCCAGCAGTTTACAGGGAGAGGGGAACACTGAAGCTTTCTTT.